This is a list of T cell receptor beta chains from one sample in a study of blood T cell repertoires in COVID-19. The repertoire was sequenced with immunoSEQ multiplex PCR; TCRdb's copy has only in-frame clones and lacks some. The table lists under 250,000 clones, around 80% of them singletons, with about 8.9% in the top ten. The sequencing sample was made of peripheral blood. The receptor source for this set is a man over 45 with active or convalescent COVID-19. Both conserved end residues are part of each CDR3. The order of the fields is clone size, V gene, J gene, D gene, CDR3 protein, CDR3 DNA. A D gene is named only where the DNA matches it firmly. Size values are once, few and many counts, or a class for expanded clones, and some rows have none.

>.|TRBV5-1|TRBJ2-3|TRBD2
CASSLASGGADTQYF
TGCGCCAGCAGCTTGGCTAGCGGGGGGGCAGATACGCAGTATTTT
>.|TRBV5-1|TRBJ2-3|TRBD1
CASSDRGPSTDTQYF
TGCGCCAGCAGCGACAGGGGCCCCTCGACAGATACGCAGTATTTT
>.|TRBV7-3|TRBJ2-3|.
CASSLGQHTDTQYF
TGTGCCAGCAGCTTAGGACAGCACACAGATACGCAGTATTTT
>.|TRBV10-3|TRBJ2-1|.
CAISESRPDNNEQFF
TGTGCCATCAGTGAGAGTCGTCCGGACAATAATGAGCAGTTCTTC
>few|TRBV7-9|TRBJ2-5|TRBD1
CASSRDRAETQYF
TGTGCCAGCAGCCGTGACAGGGCGGAGACCCAGTACTTC
>.|TRBV19|TRBJ1-4|TRBD1
CASRRTGAVFF
TGTGCCAGTAGACGGACAGGGGCAGTGTTTTTT
>.|TRBV25-1|TRBJ2-5|.
CASSEGARWGETQYF
TGTGCCAGCAGTGAGGGGGCCCGCTGGGGGGAGACCCAGTACTTC
>.|TRBV10-3|TRBJ2-2|TRBD1
CAIRDDRDPGELFF
TGTGCCATCAGGGACGACAGGGACCCCGGGGAGCTGTTTTTT
>.|TRBV28|TRBJ2-1|.
CASSLRLTYNEQFF
TGTGCCAGCAGTTTACGACTCACCTACAATGAGCAGTTCTTC
>.|TRBV29-1|TRBJ1-4|TRBD1
CSVKQTGSDEKLFF
TGCAGCGTTAAACAGACAGGGAGTGATGAAAAACTGTTTTTT
>.|TRBV6-5|TRBJ2-5|TRBD1
CASRPGQGGETQYF
TGTGCCAGCAGACCGGGACAGGGGGGGGAGACCCAGTACTTC
>.|TRBV27|TRBJ2-7|TRBD1
CASSLRQGPGYEQYF
TGTGCCAGCAGTTTAAGACAGGGGCCCGGGTACGAGCAGTACTTC
>.|TRBV28|TRBJ2-6|TRBD1
CASSFLGTGSSGANVLTF
TGTGCCAGCAGTTTTCTTGGGACAGGGAGCTCTGGGGCCAACGTCCTGACTTTC
>once|TRBV28|TRBJ2-3|.
CASSLGNTDTQYF
TGTGCCAGCAGTTTAGGCAACACAGATACGCAGTATTTT
>.|TRBV19|TRBJ2-1|.
CASSIVRGASYNEQFF
TGTGCCAGTAGTATAGTTCGGGGGGCCTCCTACAATGAGCAGTTCTTC
>.|TRBV4-3|TRBJ1-6|.
CASSPDSYNSPLHF
TGCGCCAGCAGCCCGGACAGCTATAATTCACCCCTCCACTTT
>.|TRBV24-1|TRBJ2-4|.
CATRKRRAGAKNIQYF
TGTGCCACCAGAAAACGACGGGCGGGAGCCAAAAACATTCAGTACTTC
>.|TRBV19|TRBJ1-5|.
CASSIQGSPAQPQHF
TGTGCCAGTAGTATCCAGGGCAGTCCGGCTCAGCCCCAGCATTTT
>once|TRBV11-2|TRBJ2-2|.
CASSHGGGGGELFF
TGTGCCAGCAGCCATGGGGGGGGCGGCGGGGAGCTGTTTTTT
>.|TRBV28|TRBJ2-7|TRBD1
CASREGAHAREQYF
TGTGCCAGCAGAGAGGGGGCCCACGCGAGGGAGCAGTACTTC
>.|TRBV7-9|TRBJ2-6|TRBD1
CASNSGQGIAGANVLTF
TGTGCCAGCAACTCCGGACAGGGGATAGCTGGGGCCAACGTCCTGACTTTC
>.|TRBV28|TRBJ2-7|.
CASRGATYEQYF
TGTGCCAGCAGGGGGGCCACCTACGAGCAGTACTTC
>.|TRBV7-8|TRBJ2-2|TRBD2
CASSPGRVLGRKRTGELFF
TGTGCCAGCAGTCCTGGGCGGGTTCTCGGGAGGAAGCGGACCGGGGAGCTGTTTTTT
>.|TRBV7-2|TRBJ1-1|TRBD1
CASSPRQGTEAFF
TGTGCCAGCAGCCCCCGACAGGGCACTGAAGCTTTCTTT
>few|TRBV3-1/TRBV3-2|TRBJ2-1|TRBD1
CASSPIGTGPYNEQFF
TGTGCCAGCAGCCCGATCGGGACAGGGCCCTACAATGAGCAGTTCTTC
>.|TRBV3-1/TRBV3-2|TRBJ2-3|.
CASSQGTASTDTQYF
TGTGCCAGCAGCCAAGGTACAGCCTCCACAGATACGCAGTATTTT
>.|TRBV4-2|TRBJ1-1|TRBD1
CASSRDRAGTEAFF
TGTGCCAGCAGCCGAGACAGGGCGGGGACTGAAGCTTTCTTT
>.|TRBV19|TRBJ1-2|.
CASRGAGGYTF
TGTGCCAGTAGAGGCGCGGGTGGCTACACCTTC
>.|TRBV27|TRBJ1-2|TRBD1
CASSLQPRTGYGYTF
TGTGCCAGCAGTCTGCAACCTCGGACAGGCTATGGCTACACCTTC
>.|TRBV6-4|TRBJ2-4|TRBD1
CASSDTGTGGYIQYF
TGTGCCAGCAGTGATACCGGGACAGGGGGCTACATTCAGTACTTC
>.|TRBV19|TRBJ2-2|TRBD2
CASRTTSGRASTGELFF
TGTGCCAGTAGGACGACTAGCGGGAGGGCTTCTACCGGGGAGCTGTTTTTT
>.|TRBV5-1|TRBJ1-2|TRBD1
CASSDTGGGLVRYGYTF
TGCGCCAGCAGCGATACAGGGGGCGGCCTCGTCCGCTATGGCTACACCTTC
>.|TRBV4-1|TRBJ1-4|.
CASSPPPGATNEKLFF
TGCGCCAGCAGCCCGCCTCCGGGAGCAACTAATGAAAAACTGTTTTTT
>.|TRBV5-1|TRBJ2-7|TRBD1
CASSARDRVLEQYF
TGCGCCAGCAGCGCCCGGGACAGGGTCCTTGAGCAGTACTTC
>.|TRBV5-4|TRBJ1-1|.
CASSLDRNTEAFF
TGTGCCAGCAGCTTGGACAGAAACACTGAAGCTTTCTTT
>.|TRBV4-1|TRBJ2-3|.
CASSQGGQQPDTQYF
TGCGCCAGCAGCCAAGGGGGCCAGCAACCAGATACGCAGTATTTT
>once|TRBV28|TRBJ2-7|TRBD2
CASSFLGGGRASGRAASYEQYF
TGTGCCAGCAGTTTTCTTGGTGGGGGTCGTGCTAGCGGGAGGGCCGCGTCCTACGAGCAGTACTTC
>.|TRBV11-3|TRBJ2-5|TRBD2
CASSPGTSGEETQYF
TGTGCCAGCAGCCCGGGGACTAGCGGGGAAGAGACCCAGTACTTC
>.|TRBV29-1|TRBJ1-1|TRBD1
CSVGQGAGTEAFF
TGCAGCGTCGGGCAGGGGGCTGGGACTGAAGCTTTCTTT
>.|TRBV6-5|TRBJ1-1|TRBD1
CASSYSHRGLWTEAFF
TGTGCCAGCAGTTACTCCCACAGGGGTTTATGGACTGAAGCTTTCTTT
>.|TRBV4-1|TRBJ1-5|TRBD1
CASSLTGGSAQPQHF
TGCGCCAGCAGCCTCACAGGGGGCTCGGCTCAGCCCCAGCATTTT
>.|TRBV3-1/TRBV3-2|TRBJ1-6|.
CASSQDWGGRAPLHF
TGTGCCAGCAGCCAAGATTGGGGCGGACGGGCACCCCTCCACTTT
>.|TRBV20-1|TRBJ2-3|TRBD2
CSASGLAGIPDTQYF
TGCAGTGCTAGTGGGCTAGCGGGAATACCAGATACGCAGTATTTT
>.|TRBV28|TRBJ1-5|.
CASRTGSPSNQPQHF
TGTGCCAGCAGGACGGGATCTCCCTCCAATCAGCCCCAGCATTTT
>.|TRBV13|TRBJ1-2|.
CASSWTAPGTRYGYTF
TGTGCCAGCAGTTGGACAGCCCCAGGGACGCGATATGGCTACACCTTC
>.|TRBV28|TRBJ1-2|.
CASSLSQTNYGYTF
TGTGCCAGCAGTTTAAGCCAAACCAACTATGGCTACACCTTC
>once|TRBV5-4|TRBJ2-1|TRBD2
CASSLVIAGGDEQFF
TGTGCCAGCAGCTTGGTGATAGCGGGAGGTGATGAGCAGTTCTTC
>.|TRBV2|TRBJ1-5|.
CASSEGGPRGGQPQHF
TGTGCCAGCAGTGAGGGAGGGCCCAGAGGTGGTCAGCCCCAGCATTTT
>.|TRBV20-1|TRBJ1-4|.
CSASRGEKLFF
TGCAGTGCTAGTCGGGGTGAAAAACTGTTTTTT
>.|TRBV18|TRBJ1-5|TRBD1
CASSPQTGGYQPQHF
TGTGCCAGCTCACCCCAGACAGGGGGGTATCAGCCCCAGCATTTT
>.|TRBV5-4|TRBJ1-1|.
CASSLGQRAGTEAFF
TGTGCCAGCAGCTTGGGACAGCGTGCAGGGACTGAAGCTTTCTTT